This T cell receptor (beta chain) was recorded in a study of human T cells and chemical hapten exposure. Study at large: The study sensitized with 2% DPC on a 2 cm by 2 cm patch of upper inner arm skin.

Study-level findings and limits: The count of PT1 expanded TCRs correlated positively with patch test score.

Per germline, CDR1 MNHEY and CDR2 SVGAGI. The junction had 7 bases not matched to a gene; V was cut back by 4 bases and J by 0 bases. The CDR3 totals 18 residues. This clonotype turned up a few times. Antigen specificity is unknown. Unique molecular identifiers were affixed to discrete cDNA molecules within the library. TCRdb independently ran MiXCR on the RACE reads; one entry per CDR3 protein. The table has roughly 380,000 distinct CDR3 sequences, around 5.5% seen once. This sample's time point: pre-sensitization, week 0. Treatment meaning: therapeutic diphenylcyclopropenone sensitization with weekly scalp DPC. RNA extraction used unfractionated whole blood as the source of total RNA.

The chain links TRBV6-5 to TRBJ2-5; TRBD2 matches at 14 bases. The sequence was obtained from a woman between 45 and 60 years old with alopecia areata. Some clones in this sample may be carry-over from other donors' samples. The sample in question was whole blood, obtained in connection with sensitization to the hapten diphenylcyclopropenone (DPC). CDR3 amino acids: CASSLGLAGGMYQETQYF. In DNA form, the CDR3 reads TGTGCCAGCAGTTTAGGACTAGCGGGGGGCATGTACCAAGAGACCCAGTACTTC.